Detailed here is one TCR beta chain. This sample stems from a study of T cells in women clearing cervical HPV infection. Overall study: Case blood was drawn when the lesion was first found; control blood after infection became undetectable.

The assay was immunoSEQ multiplex PCR, and TCRdb's table has in-frame clones only and misses some. With about 20,000 clones in the sample, the ten largest clones hold 3% to 4%. Sequencing was performed on blood buffy coat. The clonotype originates from a woman aged 18-70 years with a cervical HPV16 infection that either progressed to CIN3+ or cleared (not recorded which).

Incomplete CDR3 DNA: TGTGCCAGCAGCCAAGATGCAGGGGGCGGGTATTCACCC. It encodes CASSQDAGGGYSP. The CDR3, in full, reads CASSQDAGGGYSPLHF. The rearrangement links TRBV14 to TRBJ1-6; 8 bases agree with TRBD1. The read halts 3 residues ahead of the CDR3 end, with the missing end drawn from the germline J gene. The J segment lost 8 bases and the V segment lost 0 bases, leaving 6 bases of the junction unmatched. Germline V CDR1 and CDR2: SGHDN, FVKESK. The CDR3 totals 16 residues. The full variable domain, rest sourced from reference TRBV14 and TRBJ1-6, is EAGVTQFPSHSVIEKGQTVTLRCDPISGHDNLYWYRRVMGKEIKFLLHFVKESKQDESGMPNNRFLAERTGGTYSTLKVQPAELEDSGVYFCASSQDAGGGYSPLHFGNGTRLTVT.